The clone carrying this T cell receptor (beta chain) was seen only a few times. The antigen is unknown. TCRdb re-analysed the 5' RACE reads in MiXCR, keeping a single row per CDR3 protein. The table shows around 250,000 distinct CDR3 sequences, with 5.5% to 7% occurring only once. This sample was included in a study of identical twins. Study-wide findings and caveats: These conclusions were based on statistical analysis (cross-sectional, not following the same donors).

This CDR3 is built from 16 residues. Trimming took off 4 bases at V and 7 bases at J, with 20 bases between the two ends. Germline V gene data show CDR1 as SGHDN and CDR2 as FVKESK. These records were also assigned to another study, of yellow fever vaccine responses in identical twins.

The gene calls are TRBV14 and TRBJ2-1, with D possibly TRBD2 on 6 matching bases. The receptor's source is a woman under 30 in good health. The sample comprised memory (CD45RO+) T cells sorted from blood. DNA of the CDR3: TGTGCCAGCAGCCCCATCAAACTAGCAGGGAGGAATGAGCAGTTCTTC. Protein: CASSPIKLAGRNEQFF. The full variable domain, its missing parts supplied by reference TRBV14 and TRBJ2-1, is EAGVTQFPSHSVIEKGQTVTLRCDPISGHDNLYWYRRVMGKEIKFLLHFVKESKQDESGMPNNRFLAERTGGTYSTLKVQPAELEDSGVYFCASSPIKLAGRNEQFFGPGTRLTVL.